This TCR beta chain was captured in a study of blood T cell repertoires in COVID-19. The CDR3 runs to 13 residues. V lost 8 bases and J lost 2; bases outside the gene matches: 1. CDR1 and CDR2 from the germline V gene are MDHEN and SYDVKM. TCRdb keeps only in-frame clones here, not all; method: immunoSEQ multiplex PCR. Found here are 65,000 to 90,000 clones, about 84% of them singletons; the top ten hold under 8.5%. Sequencing was done on a sample of peripheral blood. The chain has TRBV28 and TRBJ1-3; 9 bases fit TRBD1. This clonotype was obtained from a man aged 45-65 years with active COVID-19. CDR3 sequence: CASWDRAGNTIYF. The DNA of the CDR3 is TGTGCCAGCTGGGACAGGGCTGGAAACACCATATATTTT.